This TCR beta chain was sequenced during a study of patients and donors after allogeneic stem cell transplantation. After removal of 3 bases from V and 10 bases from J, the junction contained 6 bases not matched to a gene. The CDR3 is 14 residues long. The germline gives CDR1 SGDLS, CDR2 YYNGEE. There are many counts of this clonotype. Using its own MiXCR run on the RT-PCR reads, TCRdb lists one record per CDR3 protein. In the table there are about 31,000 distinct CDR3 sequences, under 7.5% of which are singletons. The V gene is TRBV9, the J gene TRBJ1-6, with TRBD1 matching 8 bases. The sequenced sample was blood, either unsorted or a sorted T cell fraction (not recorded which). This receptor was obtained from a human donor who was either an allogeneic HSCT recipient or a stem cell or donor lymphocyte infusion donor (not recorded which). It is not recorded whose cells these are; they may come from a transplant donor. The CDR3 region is CASSAGQGRSPLHF. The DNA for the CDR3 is TGTGCCAGCAGCGCCGGACAGGGCAGATCACCCCTCCACTTT.